Following are 16 T cell receptor beta chains from one sample sequenced in a study of identical twins. TCRdb re-called the 5' RACE reads with MiXCR, one entry per CDR3 protein. Seen here are 430,000 or so distinct CDR3 sequences, less than 25% observed once, and the top ten hold around 3%. Another study also made use of these data, one on T cells expressing NK-cell markers.

Sequenced input: CD4+ T cells sorted from blood. Receptor source: a woman younger than 35 in good health.

The chain has TRBV20-1 and TRBJ2-5, with 10 positions matching TRBD1. V gave up 5 bases and J gave up 3 bases; unmatched junction bases: 6. Germline loops: CDR1 DFQATT, CDR2 SNEGSKA (reference sequence). The CDR3 spans 14 residues. CDR3 region: CSASPGQGKETQYF. The DNA for the CDR3 is TGCAGTGCTTCGCCGGGACAGGGGAAAGAGACCCAGTACTTC.

The V call is TRBV5-1, the J call TRBJ1-2; maybe TRBD1 (5 bases). Germline V gene sequence: CDR1 SGHRS, CDR2 YFSETQ. V was clipped by 6 bases and J by 4 bases, with 16 bases between them. This CDR3 has 14 amino acids. CDR3 loop: CASNRDSGSYGYTF. CDR3 coding DNA: TGCGCCAGCAACCGGGACTCAGGAAGCTATGGCTACACCTTC.

The V and J genes are TRBV7-6 and TRBJ2-5; D is ambiguous. Between the trimmed V and J ends, which lost 1 base and 4 bases, there was a span of 10 bases. CDR1 SGHVS and CDR2 FNYEAQ come from the germline V gene. This CDR3 spans 14 amino acids. This chain's CDR3 is CASSLGVVGETQYF. As DNA, the CDR3 is TGTGCCAGCAGCTTAGGAGTTGTGGGAGAGACCCAGTACTTC.

As concerns this clonotype: The junction departs from germline at one end; a sequencing error may be responsible. This sequence joins TRBV7-7 and TRBJ2-2; no firm D call. The CDR3 runs to 15 residues. CDR1 SSHAT and CDR2 FNYEAQ come from the germline V gene (reference sequence). The CDR3 DNA is TGTGCTAGCAGCCCTATCCGCTTGGGTCACGGGGAGCTGTTTTTT. Translation: CASSPIRLGHGELFF. The complete variable domain, with remaining parts taken from reference TRBV7-7 and TRBJ2-2, reads GAGVSQSPRYKVTKRGQDVTLRCDPISSHATLYWYQQALGQGPEFLTYFNYEAQPDKSGLPSDRFSAERPEGSISTLTIQRTEQRDSAMYRCASSPIRLGHGELFFGEGSRLTVL.

The genes are TRBV12-3 or TRBV12-4 and TRBJ1-1; possibly TRBD1 for D (6 bases). The CDR3 is made up of 15 amino acids. V was pared by 5 bases and J by 1 base, with 14 bases between. The CDR3, as DNA: TGTGCCAGCAGTCACCCTGGCAGGGGGAACACTGAAGCTTTCTTT. Translated: CASSHPGRGNTEAFF.

This chain uses TRBV6-2 or TRBV6-3 with TRBJ2-2; weak D call: TRBD1 (6 bases). The V end was cut by 7 bases, the J end by 3 bases, with 15 bases between. The CDR3 totals 15 residues. The germline V gene has CDR1 MNHEY and CDR2 SVGEGT. In DNA form, the CDR3 reads TGTGCCAGCACCCAGCCGGGACACTACACCGGGGAGCTGTTTTTT. Translating gives CASTQPGHYTGELFF.

The chain joins TRBV6-2 or TRBV6-3 to TRBJ2-7, with 10 positions matching TRBD2. The V gene's germline CDR1 is MNHEY and CDR2 SVGEGT. The CDR3 has 14 amino acids. The ends lost 4 bases at V and 4 bases at J; junction bases unmatched: 4. Here the CDR3 reads CASSFKREGYEQYF. As DNA, the CDR3 is TGTGCCAGCAGTTTTAAGCGGGAGGGGTACGAGCAGTACTTC.

The chain has TRBV7-3 and TRBJ1-1, with 8 bases lining up with TRBD1. The CDR3 consists of 14 residues. V was clipped by 4 bases and J by 5 bases; unmatched bases: 6. The germline CDR1 and CDR2 sequences are SGHTA and FQGTGA. CDR3 sequence: CASSSTGEGTEAFF. DNA of the CDR3: TGTGCCAGCAGCTCGACAGGGGAGGGAACTGAAGCTTTCTTT.

This clonotype has more than one count but fewer than ten. The chain is built from TRBV29-1 and TRBJ1-1; 8 nucleotides align to TRBD1. The trim removed 7 bases at V and 1 base at J, leaving 5 bases unmatched. This CDR3 contains 13 residues. The germline gives CDR1 SQVTM, CDR2 ANQGSEA. CDR3 amino acids: CSASGQGNTEAFF. CDR3 in DNA: TGCAGCGCCTCAGGACAGGGGAACACTGAAGCTTTCTTT.

This clonotype has a handful of counts. This rearrangement joins TRBV5-1 to TRBJ2-7; D remains unclear. The germline CDR1 and CDR2 sequences are SGHRS and YFSETQ. V lost 0 bases to trimming and J lost 3 bases, with 7 bases between them. CDR3 length equals 13 residues. CDR3 region: CASSLAPYYEQYF. CDR3 nucleotide sequence: TGCGCCAGCAGCTTGGCCCCCTACTACGAGCAGTACTTC.

There are a few counts of this clonotype. This chain joins TRBV29-1 and TRBJ1-1; TRBD1 agrees at 8 bases. The CDR3 consists of 14 residues. The germline V gene has CDR1 SQVTM and CDR2 ANQGSEA. V was clipped by 5 bases and J by 4 bases; unmatched bases: 9. DNA for the CDR3: TGCAGCGTTACAGGGGGAATTTTTGGCACTGAAGCTTTCTTT. Amino acids: CSVTGGIFGTEAFF.

This clonotype was recorded a few times. V and J are TRBV27 and TRBJ2-2, with D uncertain. V was clipped by 6 bases and J by 5 bases, with 10 bases between them. This CDR3 has 13 amino acids. Germline loops: CDR1 MNHEY, CDR2 SMNVEV (reference sequence). This chain's CDR3 is CASRLTATGELFF. CDR3 bases: TGTGCCAGCAGACTGACGGCAACCGGGGAGCTGTTTTTT.

The rearrangement joins TRBV15 to TRBJ2-7, with D perhaps matching TRBD1 (6 bases). CDR1 and CDR2 (germline): LNHNV, YYDKDF (reference sequence). This CDR3 has 14 amino acids. Between the trimmed V and J ends, which lost 4 bases and 3 bases, there was a span of 13 bases. The CDR3 loop is CATSTRSQGYEQYF. The DNA for the CDR3 is TGTGCCACCAGCACACGGTCACAGGGCTACGAGCAGTACTTC. The whole variable domain, remainder taken from reference TRBV15 and TRBJ2-7, is DAMVIQNPRYQVTQFGKPVTLSCSQTLNHNVMYWYQQKSSQAPKLLFHYYDKDFNNEADTPDNFQSRRPNTSFCFLDIRSPGLGDTAMYLCATSTRSQGYEQYFGPGTRLTVT.

Only a few counts were recorded for this clonotype. The V gene is TRBV9, the J gene TRBJ2-3; tentatively, D is TRBD1 (6 bases). V was clipped by 8 bases and J by 2 bases, with 9 bases between them. Germline V CDR1 and CDR2: SGDLS, YYNGEE. The CDR3 has 12 residues. Written as DNA, the CDR3 is TGTGCCAGTGGGGGCCCCACAGATACGCAGTATTTT. Translating gives CASGGPTDTQYF.

This clonotype was picked up a small number of times. V and J are TRBV15 and TRBJ1-5; tentative D call: TRBD1 (6 bases). Germline V gene sequence: CDR1 LNHNV, CDR2 YYDKDF (reference sequence). The CDR3 extends over 12 amino acids. V shed 5 bases and J shed 6 bases, with 8 bases lying between them. CDR3 protein: CATSVDSQPQHF. CDR3 sequence (DNA): TGTGCCACCAGCGTGGACAGTCAGCCCCAGCATTTT.

The rearrangement links TRBV20-1 to TRBJ1-1; D unclear. There are 14 residues in the CDR3. Trimming removed 0 bases from V and 6 bases from J, with 14 bases in between. CDR1 is DFQATT, CDR2 SNEGSKA, per germline (reference sequence). Written as DNA, the CDR3 is TGCAGTGCTAGAGAAGGATCTATACTGTCTGAAGCTTTCTTT. It encodes CSAREGSILSEAFF.